The 18 T cell receptor beta chains below come from one sample, sequenced in a study of Tregs in tolerant kidney transplant recipients. Profiled with immunoSEQ multiplex PCR; TCRdb holds only in-frame clones, not every one. Among roughly 250,000 clones listed, 80% to 85% were seen once. Sequencing input: CD4+ T cells from blood. The receptors derive from a human donor in good health.

In regard to this clone: The same CDR3 arises from other DNA sequences in this sample as well. The chain recombines TRBV6-5 with TRBJ1-4; D may be TRBD1 (5 bases). Germline CDR1 is MNHEY and CDR2 is SVGAGI. The CDR3 consists of 14 residues. V was clipped by 0 bases and J by 8 bases, with 10 bases between them. The CDR3 spells CASSYSTRGEKLFF. CDR3 DNA sequence: TGTGCCAGCAGTTACTCGACCCGGGGGGAAAAACTGTTTTTT.

The chain combines TRBV29-1 with TRBJ1-4, with D maybe TRBD1 (5 bases). CDR3 length: 15 amino acids. In germline, CDR1 is SQVTM, CDR2 ANQGSEA. V lost 4 bases and J 2 bases, leaving 14 bases between the germline ends. CDR3 amino acids: CSVASLGTTNEKLFF. The CDR3, as DNA: TGCAGCGTTGCCTCTTTAGGGACGACTAATGAAAAACTGTTTTTT.

This clone was seen only a few times. The chain combines TRBV6-5 with TRBJ2-1; tentatively, D is TRBD1 (6 bases). V was pared by 8 bases and J by 0 bases, with 14 bases between. CDR1 MNHEY and CDR2 SVGAGI come from the germline V gene. The length of the CDR3 is 15 residues. Here the CDR3 reads CASRRGLSSYNEQFF. In DNA form, the CDR3 reads TGTGCCAGCCGCAGGGGTCTCAGCTCCTACAATGAGCAGTTCTTC.

V usage is TRBV2 and J usage is TRBJ2-5; D call uncertain. The CDR3 contains 12 residues. Looked up from germline, CDR1 is SNHLY and CDR2 is FYNNEI. V was trimmed by 2 bases and J by 4 bases, leaving 5 bases between them. CDR3 in DNA: TGTGCCAGCAGTGAACTGGTAGAGACCCAGTACTTC. It encodes CASSELVETQYF.

The V call is TRBV5-6, the J call TRBJ2-1; D possibly matches TRBD1 or TRBD2 (5 bases each). V dropped 5 bases and J dropped 11 bases, with 14 bases sitting between them. The V gene's germline CDR1 is SGHDT and CDR2 YYEEEE. The CDR3 extends over 12 amino acids. The CDR3: CASSAFRGQQFF. The CDR3, as DNA: TGTGCCAGCAGTGCTTTCCGGGGCCAGCAGTTCTTC.

Only a few counts were recorded for this clone. The chain is built from TRBV5-1 and TRBJ1-2; no definite D call. This CDR3 is built from 15 residues. Looked up from germline, CDR1 is SGHRS and CDR2 is YFSETQ. The V and J ends lost 4 bases and 6 bases respectively, with 19 bases between them. CDR3 DNA: TGCGCCAGCAGCGCGATAGTATCTCCGGAGCATGGCTACACCTTC. Its protein is CASSAIVSPEHGYTF.

Regarding this clone: Other nucleotide sequences in the sample specify the same CDR3. CDR3 in amino acids: CASKVGGGHNEQFF. The DNA of the CDR3 is TGCGCCAGCAAGGTAGGCGGTGGGCACAATGAGCAGTTCTTC. The chain employs TRBV5-1 and TRBJ2-1; unclear D gene. Trimming pared 6 bases from V and 5 bases from J, leaving 15 bases between. The CDR3 has 14 residues. Germline values: CDR1 SGHRS, CDR2 YFSETQ.

The sample holds a few counts of this clone. DNA for the CDR3: TGTGCCAGCAGTTCCCCGACAGTTTATTATGGCTACACCTTC. This encodes CASSSPTVYYGYTF. This rearrangement joins TRBV6-5 to TRBJ1-2, with TRBD1 as a possible D gene (5 bases). The CDR3 is 14 residues long. Between the trimmed V and J ends, which lost 4 bases and 5 bases, there was a span of 14 bases. The germline V gene encodes CDR1 MNHEY and CDR2 SVGAGI.

This chain connects TRBV11-2 to TRBJ2-6; 7 bases align to TRBD2. CDR1 SGHAT and CDR2 FQNNGV come from the germline V gene. Trimming cost V 5 bases and J 3 bases; bases outside gene matches: 13. This CDR3 has 18 residues. This chain's CDR3 is CASSPRAGREYGANVLTF. CDR3 nucleotide sequence: TGTGCCAGCAGCCCCCGGGCAGGGCGGGAGTATGGGGCCAACGTCCTGACTTTC.

V gene TRBV5-1 combines with J gene TRBJ2-1; TRBD2 aligns across 11 bases. The CDR3 is 17 residues long. The germline gives CDR1 SGHRS, CDR2 YFSETQ. V lost 2 bases to trimming and J lost 9 bases; unmatched junction nucleotides: 13. The CDR3 sequence is CASSLPRIAGGQSEQFF. The DNA for the CDR3 is TGCGCCAGCAGCTTACCGAGGATAGCGGGAGGGCAGAGTGAGCAGTTCTTC.

The chain is built from TRBV5-1 and TRBJ2-2; no clear D. Germline V gene sequence: CDR1 SGHRS, CDR2 YFSETQ. The CDR3 contains 13 residues. V lost 0 bases, J lost 5 bases, and 5 bases lay in between. DNA for the CDR3: TGCGCCAGCAGCTTGGATCGGACCGGGGAGCTGTTTTTT. It specifies CASSLDRTGELFF.

The gene calls are TRBV19 and TRBJ2-4, with D hard to call. The germline V and J ends were trimmed by 5 bases and 7 bases, with 6 bases remaining between them. CDR3 length: 11 residues. Looked up from germline, CDR1 is LNHDA and CDR2 is SQIVND (reference sequence). The CDR3 is CASSFSNIQYF. CDR3 in DNA: TGTGCCAGTAGTTTTTCGAACATTCAGTACTTC.

In DNA, the CDR3 is TGTGCCAGCTCGGGGAGCACAGATACGCAGTATTTT. It specifies CASSGSTDTQYF. The chain links TRBV18 to TRBJ2-3; D is uncertain. Germline CDR1 is KGHSH and CDR2 is LQKENI. Trimming stripped 6 bases from V and 0 bases from J, with 4 bases between. This CDR3 comprises 12 residues.

This chain joins TRBV9 and TRBJ2-5, with TRBD2 matching over 12 bases. The germline gives CDR1 SGDLS, CDR2 YYNGEE. CDR3 length equals 17 residues. J gave up 5 bases and V 0 bases, and 8 bases lay outside the gene matches. The CDR3 spells CASSVEVRGLAGETQYF. The DNA for the CDR3 is TGTGCCAGCAGCGTAGAAGTCAGAGGACTAGCGGGGGAGACCCAGTACTTC.

The V and J genes are TRBV6-5 and TRBJ2-3, with D possibly matching TRBD1 (8 bases). Trimming removed 11 bases at V and 5 bases at J, with 14 bases between. The CDR3 totals 12 residues. CDR1 MNHEY and CDR2 SVGAGI come from the germline V gene. DNA for the CDR3: TGTGCCGCGACAGGGGAGGGAGATACGCAGTATTTT. This sequence encodes CAATGEGDTQYF.

J is TRBJ2-2 and V is TRBV6-6; D call uncertain. This CDR3 has 15 residues. Germline V gene data show CDR1 as MNHNY and CDR2 as SVGAGI (reference sequence). V was pared by 8 bases and J by 0 bases, with 13 bases between. Here the CDR3 DNA reads TGTGCCAGCGCCACCGGGCTTACGAACACCGGGGAGCTGTTTTTT. Encoded protein: CASATGLTNTGELFF.

The chain couples TRBV5-5 to TRBJ2-5; 13 bases map to TRBD2. V was pared by 4 bases and J by 2 bases, with 5 bases of the junction left unmatched. The CDR3 is 16 amino acids. Germline CDR1 SGHKS, CDR2 YYEKEE (reference sequence). CDR3 sequence (DNA): TGTGCCAGCAGCCCACGGGGACTAGCGGGACAAGAGACCCAGTACTTC. Amino acid sequence: CASSPRGLAGQETQYF.

This chain uses TRBV2 with TRBJ1-5, with 7 bases fitting TRBD1. In germline, CDR1 is SNHLY, CDR2 FYNNEI. The CDR3 sequence is 13 residues long. V was pared by 6 bases and J by 7 bases, with 6 bases of the junction left unmatched. The CDR3 reads CASSKGAWQPQHF. DNA for the CDR3: TGTGCCAGCAGCAAGGGGGCCTGGCAGCCCCAGCATTTT.